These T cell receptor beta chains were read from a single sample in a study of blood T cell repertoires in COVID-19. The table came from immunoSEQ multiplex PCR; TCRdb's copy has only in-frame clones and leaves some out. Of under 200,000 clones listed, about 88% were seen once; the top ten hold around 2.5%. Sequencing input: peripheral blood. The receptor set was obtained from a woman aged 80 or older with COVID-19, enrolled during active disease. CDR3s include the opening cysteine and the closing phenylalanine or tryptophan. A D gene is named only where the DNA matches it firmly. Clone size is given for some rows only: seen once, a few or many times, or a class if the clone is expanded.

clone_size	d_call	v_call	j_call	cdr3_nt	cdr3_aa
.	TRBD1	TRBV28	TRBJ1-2	TGTGCCAGCAGCCCTGACAGGGGACTTCTCTTC	CASSPDRGLLF
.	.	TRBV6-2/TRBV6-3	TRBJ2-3	TGTGCCAGCAGTAGGGGGATTGGTTTGGATACGCAGTATTTT	CASSRGIGLDTQYF
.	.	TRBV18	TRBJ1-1	TGTGCCAGCTCACCCCCAGGGTATACTGAAGCTTTCTTT	CASSPPGYTEAFF
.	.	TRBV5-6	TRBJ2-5	TGTGCCAGCAGCACAAACAGGGACGGGGAGACCCAGTACTTC	CASSTNRDGETQYF
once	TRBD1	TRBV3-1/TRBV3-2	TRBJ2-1	TGTGCCAGCGGAACCTATGACAGGGGGGATGAGCAGTTCTTC	CASGTYDRGDEQFF
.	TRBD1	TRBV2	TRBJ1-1	TGTGCCGGATACAGGGGATCTGAAGCTTTCTTT	CAGYRGSEAFF
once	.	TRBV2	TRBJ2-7	TGTGCCAGCTCAGTAGACAGGAAAATCTACGAGCAGTACTTC	CASSVDRKIYEQYF
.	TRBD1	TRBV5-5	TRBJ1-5	TGTGCCAGCAGCTTGGCGGGACAGGTCCAACAGCCCCAGCATTTT	CASSLAGQVQQPQHF
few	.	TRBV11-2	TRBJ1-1	TGTGCCAGCATGGCCCGACATGAAAGGACTGAAGCTTTCTTT	CASMARHERTEAFF
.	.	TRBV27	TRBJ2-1	TGTGCCAGTAGGAGCCCTGTGGTTTCCAATGAGCAGTTCTTC	CASRSPVVSNEQFF
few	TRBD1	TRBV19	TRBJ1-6	TGTGCCAGTCAGACAGGGAATAATTCACCCCTCCACTTT	CASQTGNNSPLHF
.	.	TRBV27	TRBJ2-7	TGTGCCAGCAGTTTATCGGACCTTCCACTGGGGAGCGAGCAGTACTTC	CASSLSDLPLGSEQYF
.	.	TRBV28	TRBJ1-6	TGTGCCACCCAAGAGACGGTAGCTAATTCACCCCTCCACTTT	CATQETVANSPLHF
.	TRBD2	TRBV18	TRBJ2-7	TGTGCCAGCTCACCAAAAAGCGGGAGCTCCTACGAGCAGTACTTC	CASSPKSGSSYEQYF
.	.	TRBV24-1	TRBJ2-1	TGTGCCACCAGTGATCCCCGGGACATACACAATGAGCAGTTCTTC	CATSDPRDIHNEQFF
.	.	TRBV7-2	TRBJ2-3	TGTGCCAGCAGCTTATTGGGGGGGGCCACAGATACGCAGTATTTT	CASSLLGGATDTQYF
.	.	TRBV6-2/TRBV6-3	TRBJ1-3	TGTGCCAGCAGTCTGACAGCGTATGGAAACACCATATATTTT	CASSLTAYGNTIYF
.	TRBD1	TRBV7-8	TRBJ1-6	TGTGCCAGCAGCTTAACCGGGACAGCTAATTCACCCCTCCACTTT	CASSLTGTANSPLHF
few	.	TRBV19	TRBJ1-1	TGTGCCAGTAGGCACCCACAGAGAACTGAAGCTTTCTTT	CASRHPQRTEAFF
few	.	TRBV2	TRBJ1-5	TGTGCCAGCAGTGATTTGGACTATCAGCCCCAGCATTTT	CASSDLDYQPQHF
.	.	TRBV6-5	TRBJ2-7	TGTGCCAGCTCCCCCGCCCTCGCATACACTAACGAGCAGTACTTC	CASSPALAYTNEQYF
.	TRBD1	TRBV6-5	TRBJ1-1	TGTGCCAGCAGTCACCGGACAGGCCACCACACTGAAGCTTTCTTT	CASSHRTGHHTEAFF
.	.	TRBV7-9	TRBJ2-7	TGTGCCAGCAGCGCGCGGGACGGTTCCTACGAGCAGTACTTC	CASSARDGSYEQYF
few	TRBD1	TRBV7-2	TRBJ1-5	TGTGCCAGCAGCGTTTTCTCAGGGGGCGGACAGCCCCAGCATTTT	CASSVFSGGGQPQHF
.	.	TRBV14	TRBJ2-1	TGTGCCAGCAGCCCACTAGTAGTTAACAATGAGCAGTTCTTC	CASSPLVVNNEQFF
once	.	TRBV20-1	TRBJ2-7	TGCAGTGCTAGATCGGGAACAGATTACTTC	CSARSGTDYF
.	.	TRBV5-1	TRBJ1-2	TGCGCCAGCAGCTTGGAATTGAGTAGACAGGGCTACACCTTC	CASSLELSRQGYTF
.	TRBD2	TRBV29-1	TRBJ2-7	TGCAGCGTCAGACTAGCGGACAGCTCCTACGAGCAGTACTTC	CSVRLADSSYEQYF
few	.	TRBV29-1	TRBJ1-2	TGCAGCGTGGCGGCGACCATTGGCTACACCTTC	CSVAATIGYTF
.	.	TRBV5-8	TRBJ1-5	TGTGCCAGCAGCTTGGGGCAGCGCCAGCCCCAGCATTTT	CASSLGQRQPQHF
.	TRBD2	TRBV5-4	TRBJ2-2	TGTGCCAGCAGCTTGGCGCTAGCGGGGCACGGGGAGCTGTTTTTT	CASSLALAGHGELFF
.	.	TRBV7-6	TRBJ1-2	TGTGCCAGCAGCTTAGCTCCACAACAAAACTATGGCTACACCTTC	CASSLAPQQNYGYTF
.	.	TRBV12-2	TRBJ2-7	TGTGCAAGTCGCTCAGCCATGGTTGATAGCGGGAGCTACGAGCAGTACTTC	CASRSAMVDSGSYEQYF
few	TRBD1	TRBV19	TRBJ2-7	TGTGCCAGTAGTATACCGGGACAGGGACCCTACGAGCAGTACTTC	CASSIPGQGPYEQYF
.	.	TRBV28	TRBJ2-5	TGTGCCAGCAGTTCTGGGGGGGCAAGGACCCAGTACTTC	CASSSGGARTQYF
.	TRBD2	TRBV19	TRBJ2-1	TGTGCCAGTAGTACCCGACTAGCGGGAGGTTCGAGTGAGCAGTTCTTC	CASSTRLAGGSSEQFF
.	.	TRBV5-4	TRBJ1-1	TGTGCCAGCAGACAGGCGGCAGGTATTAACACTGAAGCTTTCTTT	CASRQAAGINTEAFF
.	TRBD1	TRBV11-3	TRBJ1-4	TGTGCCAGCAGCTCCGGACAGGGGCGGGACGAAAAACTGTTTTTT	CASSSGQGRDEKLFF
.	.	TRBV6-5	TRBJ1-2	TGTGCCAGCAGTTACTCGTACAGGGCTGCTTCCGGCTACACCTTC	CASSYSYRAASGYTF
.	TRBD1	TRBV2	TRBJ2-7	TGTGCCAGCGGCGTGGATCCACAGGGGGCCTACGAGCAGTACTTT	CASGVDPQGAYEQYF
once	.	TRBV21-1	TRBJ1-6	TGTGCCAGCCTGGACAGGGATAATTCACCCCTCCACTTT	CASLDRDNSPLHF
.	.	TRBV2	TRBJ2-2	TGTGCCAGCAGGGCACTAGTCTCGGGCGGGGAGCTGTTTTTT	CASRALVSGGELFF
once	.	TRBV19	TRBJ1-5	TGTGCCAGTACCCCGATGAGCGCCAATCAGCCCCAGCATTTT	CASTPMSANQPQHF
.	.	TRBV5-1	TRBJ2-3	TGCGCCAGCAAGGACAGTCCTAGCACAGATACGCAGTATTTT	CASKDSPSTDTQYF
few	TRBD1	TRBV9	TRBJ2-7	TGTGCCAGCAGCGTCGACCCCTCGACAGGGTCGTACGAGCAGTACTTC	CASSVDPSTGSYEQYF
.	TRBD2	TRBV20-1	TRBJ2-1	TGCAGTGCTAGTCCTTCGGGGGGGGGCTACAATGAGCAGTTCTTC	CSASPSGGGYNEQFF
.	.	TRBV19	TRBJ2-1	TGTGCCAGTACCCCGGGTTCTCTCCCTTACAATGAGCAGTTCTTC	CASTPGSLPYNEQFF
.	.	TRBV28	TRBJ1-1	TGTGCCAGCAGACTCGGACTTATGTCTGAAGCTTTCTTT	CASRLGLMSEAFF
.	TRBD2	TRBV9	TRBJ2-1	TGTGCCAGCAGCGCCCTAGCGGGAGGCGGTGGCAATGAGCAGTTCTTC	CASSALAGGGGNEQFF
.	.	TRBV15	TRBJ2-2	TGTGCCACCAGCAGAGACTCAGGGTCCGGGGAGCTGTTTTTT	CATSRDSGSGELFF
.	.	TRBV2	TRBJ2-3	TGTGCCAGCAGCCCCACCCTAACGGGAGCTGGCACAGATACGCAGTATTTT	CASSPTLTGAGTDTQYF
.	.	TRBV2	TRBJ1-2	TGTGCCAGCAGATCTGACACCGCTAACTATGGCTACACCTTC	CASRSDTANYGYTF
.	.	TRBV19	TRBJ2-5	TGTGCCAGTAACCCCGGGGGACTCCATATCCAAGAGACCCAGTACTTC	CASNPGGLHIQETQYF